The 23 T cell receptor beta chains below were found in one sample sequenced in a study of T cells expressing NK-cell markers (dated by TCRdb to the early 2020s). The library came from 5' RACE. TCRdb names Illumina HiSeq 2000 as the instrument used. Through TCRdb reprocessing, the reads give one entry per CDR3 protein sequence; DNA is omitted. The data table for this sample lists approximately 150,000 distinct CDR3 sequences. The ten top clones hold around 12% of the sample. Sequences were obtained from blood T cells: a sorted CD56 or NKG2C T cell subset, CD4+ or CD8+ T cells, or bulk PBMC T cells (not recorded which). These receptors were collected from a young man in good health. Donor details come from another sample of the same person, matched by shared clones.

The V call is TRBV5-1, the J call TRBJ1-1. Germline-derived CDR1 and CDR2 are SGHRS and YFSETQ. The CDR3 has 14 amino acids. This chain's CDR3 is CASSLEGGDTEAFF.

J is TRBJ2-1 and V is TRBV3-1. Germline CDR1 LGHDT, CDR2 YNNKEL (reference sequence). The CDR3 covers 12 residues. CDR3 in amino acids: CASSQERNEQFF.

The chain couples TRBV4-2 to TRBJ2-7; TCRdb returns TRBD2, unconfirmable since there is no DNA. CDR1 and CDR2 from the germline V gene are LGHNA and YNFKEQ. This CDR3 has 15 residues. The CDR3: CASSREAGEGYEQYF.

The chain is built from TRBV18 and TRBJ2-1; TCRdb outputs TRBD1, but without DNA this stays unchecked. Germline V gives CDR1 KGHSH, CDR2 LQKENI. The CDR3 loop spans 16 amino acids. The CDR3 loop reads CASSPFRDRVRNEQFF.

The chain combines TRBV7-9 with TRBJ2-5; TCRdb gives TRBD2 as the D gene, but with no DNA this cannot be confirmed. Looked up from germline, CDR1 is SEHNR and CDR2 is FQNEAQ (reference sequence). CDR3 length: 16 amino acids. The CDR3 protein is CASSLALAGGHETQYF.

The genes are TRBV7-6 and TRBJ2-7; without DNA, the TCRdb call of TRBD2 cannot be checked. Germline V gives CDR1 SGHVS, CDR2 FNYEAQ. This CDR3 spans 13 amino acids. The CDR3 here is CASSSTTSGEQYF. Supplemented by reference TRBV7-6 and TRBJ2-7, the full variable domain reads GAGVSQSPRYKVTKRGQDVALRCDPISGHVSLYWYRQALGQGPEFLTYFNYEAQQDKSGLPNDRFSAERPEGSISTLTIQRTEQRDSAMYRCASSSTTSGEQYFGPGTRLTVT.

The genes are TRBV7-9 and TRBJ2-7; TCRdb's D call, TRBD1, is unchecked because there is no DNA. CDR1 is SEHNR and CDR2 is FQNEAQ in the germline V gene (reference sequence). The CDR3 contains 14 residues. The CDR3 region is CASRDSGGDYEQYF.

This rearrangement joins TRBV12-3 or TRBV12-4 to TRBJ2-1. The CDR3 runs to 15 residues. Here the CDR3 reads CASSPTGTTNNEQFF.

This CDR3 reads CASSPGTSSNWNTGELFF. The rearrangement joins TRBV4-2 to TRBJ2-2; TCRdb calls TRBD2, which cannot be checked without DNA. CDR3 length: 18 residues. Per germline, CDR1 LGHNA and CDR2 YNFKEQ.

This chain uses TRBV10-3 with TRBJ1-1. CDR3 size: 14 residues. The germline CDR1 and CDR2 sequences are ENHRY and SYGVKD. Here the CDR3 reads CAISDLGRNTEAFF.

The rearrangement joins TRBV18 to TRBJ2-1; TCRdb selects TRBD2, and the lack of DNA leaves this call unchecked. Germline lookup yields CDR1 KGHSH and CDR2 LQKENI. This CDR3 comprises 17 residues. The CDR3 loop is CASSPMTRESVYNEQFF.

The CDR3: CASRRTPGLAAQETQYF. The chain is built from TRBV7-8 and TRBJ2-5; TCRdb calls TRBD2, which cannot be checked without DNA. CDR1 and CDR2 (germline): SGHVS, FQNEAQ. The CDR3 consists of 17 residues.

The CDR3 loop reads CSAWTGGGETQYF. This sequence joins TRBV29-1 and TRBJ2-5; TCRdb proposes TRBD1, but this gene call is untestable without DNA. The CDR3 extends over 13 amino acids. From germline, CDR1 is SQVTM and CDR2 ANQGSEA.

The CDR3 reads CASSFASGILSSYNEQFF. J is TRBJ2-1 and V is TRBV12-3 or TRBV12-4; TCRdb's assignment of TRBD2 cannot be checked, as there is no DNA. CDR3 length equals 18 residues.

The chain combines TRBV29-1 with TRBJ1-5; TCRdb reports TRBD1, a call that lacks DNA to check it against. CDR1 and CDR2 (germline): SQVTM, ANQGSEA. The CDR3 extends over 13 amino acids. CDR3 protein: CSVRDKTNQPQHF.

CDR3 in amino acids: CASSGGERANTGELFF. The rearrangement uses TRBV12-3 or TRBV12-4 and TRBJ2-2; TCRdb gives TRBD1 as the D gene, but with no DNA this cannot be confirmed. CDR3 length: 16 residues.

The genes are TRBV5-8 and TRBJ2-7; TCRdb selects TRBD2, and the lack of DNA leaves this call unchecked. The V gene's germline CDR1 is SGHTS and CDR2 YDEGEE. CDR3 length: 17 amino acids. The CDR3 protein is CASSLTSGQTADYEQYF.

The chain employs TRBV7-3 and TRBJ2-7. CDR3 size: 13 residues. The V gene's germline CDR1 is SGHTA and CDR2 FQGTGA. CDR3 region: CASSLSENYEQYF.

J is TRBJ1-5 and V is TRBV19; the D call from TCRdb, TRBD1, cannot be confirmed without DNA. The CDR3 length is 13 residues. CDR1 and CDR2 from the germline V gene are LNHDA and SQIVND (reference sequence). CDR3 in amino acids: CATSFGIDQPQHF.

The V and J genes are TRBV6-5 and TRBJ2-2; as DNA is missing, the TRBD1 call by TCRdb cannot be tested. Germline V gene data show CDR1 as MNHEY and CDR2 as SVGAGI. The CDR3 length is 15 residues. CDR3 in amino acids: CASSYFGGSTGELFF.

The V and J genes are TRBV27 and TRBJ2-2; TCRdb picks TRBD1, but there is no DNA to check that call. Germline CDR1 is MNHEY and CDR2 is SMNVEV (reference sequence). CDR3 length equals 16 residues. CDR3 protein: CASSLLGDLSSGELFF.

V usage is TRBV3-1 and J usage is TRBJ2-1; TCRdb's D call of TRBD2 is untestable without DNA. This CDR3 is built from 16 residues. Looked up from germline, CDR1 is LGHDT and CDR2 is YNNKEL (reference sequence). CDR3 region: CASSPGGLAGNNEQFF.

The chain has TRBV6-1 and TRBJ2-3; with no DNA, the TCRdb D assignment of TRBD1 cannot be verified. This CDR3 has 14 amino acids. Germline-derived CDR1 and CDR2 are MNHNS and SASEGT. This CDR3 is CASNDRGGTDTQYF.